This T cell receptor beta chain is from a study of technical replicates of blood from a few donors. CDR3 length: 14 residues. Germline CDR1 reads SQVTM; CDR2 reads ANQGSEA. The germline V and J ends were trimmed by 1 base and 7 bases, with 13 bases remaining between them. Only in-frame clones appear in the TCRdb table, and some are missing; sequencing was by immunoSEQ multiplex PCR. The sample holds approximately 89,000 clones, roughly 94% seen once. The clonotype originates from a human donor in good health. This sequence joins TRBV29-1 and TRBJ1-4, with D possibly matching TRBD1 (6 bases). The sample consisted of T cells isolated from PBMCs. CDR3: CSVEARGKGEKLFF. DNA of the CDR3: TGCAGCGTTGAAGCCAGGGGAAAGGGTGAAAAACTGTTTTTT.